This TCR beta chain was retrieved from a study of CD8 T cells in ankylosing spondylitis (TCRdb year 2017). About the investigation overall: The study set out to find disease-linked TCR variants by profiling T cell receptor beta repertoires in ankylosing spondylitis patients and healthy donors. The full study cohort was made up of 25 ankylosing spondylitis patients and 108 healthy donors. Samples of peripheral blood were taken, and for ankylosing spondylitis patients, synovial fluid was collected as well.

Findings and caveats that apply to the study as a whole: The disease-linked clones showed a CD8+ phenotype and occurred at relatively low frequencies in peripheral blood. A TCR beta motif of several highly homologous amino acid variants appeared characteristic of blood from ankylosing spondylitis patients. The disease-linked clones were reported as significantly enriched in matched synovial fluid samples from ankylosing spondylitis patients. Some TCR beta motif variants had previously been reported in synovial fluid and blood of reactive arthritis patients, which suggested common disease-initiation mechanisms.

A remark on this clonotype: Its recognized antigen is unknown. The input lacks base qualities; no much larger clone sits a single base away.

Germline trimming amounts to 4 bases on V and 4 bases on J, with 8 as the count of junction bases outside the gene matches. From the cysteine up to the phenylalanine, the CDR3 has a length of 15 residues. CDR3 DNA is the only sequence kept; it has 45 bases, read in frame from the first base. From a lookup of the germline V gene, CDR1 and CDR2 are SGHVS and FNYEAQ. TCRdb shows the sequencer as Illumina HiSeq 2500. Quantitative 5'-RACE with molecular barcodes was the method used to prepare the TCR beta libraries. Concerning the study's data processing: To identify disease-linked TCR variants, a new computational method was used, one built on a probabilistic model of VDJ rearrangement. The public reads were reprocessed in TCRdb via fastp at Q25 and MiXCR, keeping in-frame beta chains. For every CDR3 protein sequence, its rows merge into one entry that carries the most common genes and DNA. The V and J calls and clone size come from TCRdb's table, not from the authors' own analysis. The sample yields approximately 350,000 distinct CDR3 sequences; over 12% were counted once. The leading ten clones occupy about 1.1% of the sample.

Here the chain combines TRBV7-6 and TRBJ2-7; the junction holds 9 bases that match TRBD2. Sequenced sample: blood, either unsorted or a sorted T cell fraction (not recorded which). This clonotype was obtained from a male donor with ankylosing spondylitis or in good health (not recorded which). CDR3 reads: CASSSLAGEGYEQYF. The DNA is TGTGCCAGCAGCTCCTTAGCGGGAGAGGGGTACGAGCAGTACTTC.